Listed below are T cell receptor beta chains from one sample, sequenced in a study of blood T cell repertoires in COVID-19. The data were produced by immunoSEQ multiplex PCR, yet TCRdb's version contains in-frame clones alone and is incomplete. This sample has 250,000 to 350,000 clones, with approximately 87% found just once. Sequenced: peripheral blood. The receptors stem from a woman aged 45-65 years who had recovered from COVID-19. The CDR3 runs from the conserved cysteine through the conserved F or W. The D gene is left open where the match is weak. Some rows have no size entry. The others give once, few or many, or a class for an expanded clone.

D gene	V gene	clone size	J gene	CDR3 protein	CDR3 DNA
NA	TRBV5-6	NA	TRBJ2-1	CASRQNPTGYEYNEQFF	TGTGCCAGCAGACAAAACCCTACAGGGTATGAGTACAATGAGCAGTTCTTC
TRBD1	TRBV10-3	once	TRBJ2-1	CAISSGTGANEQFF	TGTGCCATCAGTTCCGGGACAGGGGCCAATGAGCAGTTCTTC
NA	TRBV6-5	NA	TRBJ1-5	CASSYSYRLGQPQHF	TGTGCCAGCAGTTACTCGTACAGGCTCGGGCAGCCCCAGCATTTT
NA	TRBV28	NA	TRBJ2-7	CASSLPLGLVLTYEQYF	TGTGCCAGCAGTTTACCACTGGGACTCGTTCTCACCTACGAGCAGTACTTC
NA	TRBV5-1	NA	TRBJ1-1	CASSSDVEAFF	TGCGCCAGCAGCTCGGATGTGGAGGCTTTCTTT
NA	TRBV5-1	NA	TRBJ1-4	CASRWTPGNEKLFF	TGCGCCAGCAGATGGACGCCGGGGAATGAAAAACTGTTTTTT
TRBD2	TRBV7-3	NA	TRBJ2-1	CASSIGEGRANEQFF	TGTGCCAGCAGCATAGGGGAGGGGAGGGCTAATGAGCAGTTCTTC
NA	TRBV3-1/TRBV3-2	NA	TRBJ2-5	CASSQVSVGETQYF	TGTGCCAGCAGCCAAGTGAGCGTCGGGGAGACCCAGTACTTC
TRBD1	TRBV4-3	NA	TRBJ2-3	CASSRTGASTDTQYF	TGCGCCAGCAGCCGGACAGGGGCATCCACAGATACGCAGTATTTT
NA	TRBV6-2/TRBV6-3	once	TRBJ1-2	CASSYQPPRQVYGYTF	TGTGCCAGCAGCTATCAACCTCCGAGACAGGTCTATGGCTACACCTTC
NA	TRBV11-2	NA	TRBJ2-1	CASSRHVQGNEQFF	TGTGCCAGCAGCAGGCACGTACAGGGTAATGAGCAGTTCTTC
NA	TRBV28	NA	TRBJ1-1	CASSGAGSLRMNTEAFF	TGTGCCAGCAGTGGGGCAGGGTCCCTCAGGATGAACACTGAAGCTTTCTTT
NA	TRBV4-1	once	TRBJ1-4	CASSQREFRTEREKLFF	TGCGCCAGCAGCCAAAGAGAATTCCGGACTGAGAGGGAAAAACTGTTTTTT
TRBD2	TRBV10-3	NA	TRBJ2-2	CAITPRLAGNTGELFF	TGTGCCATCACACCGAGACTAGCGGGAAACACCGGGGAGCTGTTTTTT
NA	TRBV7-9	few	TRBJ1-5	CASSSSTQPQHF	TGTGCCAGCAGCTCCAGTACGCAGCCCCAGCATTTT
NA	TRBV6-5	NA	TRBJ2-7	CASTRSGEQYF	TGTGCCAGCACTAGATCGGGCGAGCAGTACTTC
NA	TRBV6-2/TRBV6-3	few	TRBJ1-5	CASSPGGGRQPQHF	TGTGCCAGCAGCCCCGGGGGGGGCCGTCAGCCCCAGCATTTT
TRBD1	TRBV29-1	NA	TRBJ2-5	CSVVDRVNQETQYF	TGCAGCGTTGTCGACAGGGTGAATCAAGAGACCCAGTACTTC
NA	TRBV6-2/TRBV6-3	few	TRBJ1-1	CASSQTANTEAFF	TGTGCCAGCAGTCAGACAGCGAACACTGAAGCTTTCTTT
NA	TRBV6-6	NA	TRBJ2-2	CASSTGPMEVTGELFF	TGTGCCAGCAGTACCGGCCCCATGGAGGTCACCGGGGAGCTGTTTTTT
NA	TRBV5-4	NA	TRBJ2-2	CASSFGRGSNTGELFF	TGTGCCAGCAGCTTTGGAAGGGGTTCGAACACCGGGGAGCTGTTTTTT
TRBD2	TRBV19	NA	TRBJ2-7	CASSLTSGTEQYF	TGTGCCAGTAGTCTGACTAGCGGGACCGAGCAGTACTTC
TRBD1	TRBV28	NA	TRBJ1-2	CASQDRDGYTF	TGTGCCAGCCAGGACAGGGATGGCTACACCTTC
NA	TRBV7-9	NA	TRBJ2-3	CASTPSATDTQYF	TGTGCCAGCACCCCTAGCGCTACAGATACGCAGTATTTT
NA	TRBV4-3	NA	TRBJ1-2	CASSQEGGGYTF	TGCGCCAGCAGCCAAGAGGGGGGTGGCTACACCTTC
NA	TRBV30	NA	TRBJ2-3	CAWSDGRTVNTQYF	TGTGCCTGGAGTGACGGCCGAACAGTAAATACGCAGTATTTT
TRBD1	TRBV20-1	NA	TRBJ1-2	CSGKQGPSYTF	TGCAGCGGAAAACAGGGGCCCTCTTACACCTTC
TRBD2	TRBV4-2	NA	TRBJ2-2	CASSQLAGGTGELFF	TGTGCCAGCAGCCAATTAGCGGGAGGCACCGGGGAGCTGTTTTTT
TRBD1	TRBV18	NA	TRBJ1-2	CASSSTGADGYTF	TGTGCCAGCTCATCGACAGGGGCGGATGGCTACACCTTC
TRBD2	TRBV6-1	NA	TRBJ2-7	CASSEGPAGLYEQYF	TGTGCCAGCAGTGAAGGGCCAGCGGGGCTCTACGAGCAGTACTTC
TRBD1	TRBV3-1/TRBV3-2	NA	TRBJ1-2	CASSQAGQTYGYTF	TGTGCCAGCAGCCAAGCGGGACAGACATATGGCTACACCTTC
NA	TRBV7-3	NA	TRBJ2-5	CASSRSSRAQETQYF	TGTGCCAGCAGCCGAAGTTCGAGGGCCCAAGAGACCCAGTACTTC
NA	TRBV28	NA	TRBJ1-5	CASTPRVILNQPQHF	TGTGCCAGCACTCCCAGGGTAATCCTGAATCAGCCCCAGCATTTT
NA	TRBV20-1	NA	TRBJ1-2	CSAIRGTGYTF	TGCAGTGCTATTAGGGGGACTGGCTACACCTTC
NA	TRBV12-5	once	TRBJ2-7	CASGLVQVHRTADKSSYEQYF	TGTGCTAGTGGTTTGGTACAAGTACACCGAACGGCTGACAAAAGCTCCTACGAGCAGTACTTC
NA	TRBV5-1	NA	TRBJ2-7	CASSWGPDSNEQYF	TGCGCCAGCAGCTGGGGCCCAGACTCCAACGAGCAGTACTTC
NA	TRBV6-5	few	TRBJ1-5	CASRTEDQPQHF	TGTGCCAGCAGGACAGAAGATCAGCCCCAGCATTTT
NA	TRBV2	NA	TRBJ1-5	CASSGSGNQPQHF	TGTGCCAGCAGCGGGTCGGGGAATCAGCCCCAGCATTTT
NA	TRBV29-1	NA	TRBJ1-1	CSVRENTEAFF	TGCAGTGTACGGGAGAACACTGAAGCTTTCTTT
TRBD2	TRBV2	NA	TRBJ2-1	CASSPRPGRAPNEQFF	TGTGCCAGCAGTCCCCGACCGGGGAGGGCCCCTAATGAGCAGTTCTTC
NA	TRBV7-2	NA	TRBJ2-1	CASSLTLGDNEQFF	TGTGCCAGCAGCTTAACCCTAGGCGACAATGAGCAGTTCTTC